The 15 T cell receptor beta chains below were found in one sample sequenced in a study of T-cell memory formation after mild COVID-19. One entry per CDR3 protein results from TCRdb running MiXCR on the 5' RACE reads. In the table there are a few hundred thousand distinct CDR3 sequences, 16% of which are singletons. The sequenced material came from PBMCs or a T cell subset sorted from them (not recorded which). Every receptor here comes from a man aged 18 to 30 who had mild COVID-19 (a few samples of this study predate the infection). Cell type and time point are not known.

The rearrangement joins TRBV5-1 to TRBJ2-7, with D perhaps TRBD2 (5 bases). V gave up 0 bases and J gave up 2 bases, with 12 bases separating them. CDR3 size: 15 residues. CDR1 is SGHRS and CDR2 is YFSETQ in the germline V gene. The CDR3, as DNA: TGCGCCAGCAGCTTGGGAGGGCTGAGGGCCTACGAGCAGTACTTC. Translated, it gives CASSLGGLRAYEQYF.

The CDR3 DNA reads as TGTGCCAGCAGCCAAGTAGACCATGGCTACACCTTC. This encodes CASSQVDHGYTF. J is TRBJ1-2 and V is TRBV3-1, with D hard to call. The CDR3 is 12 amino acids. CDR1 is LGHDT, CDR2 YNNKEL, per germline (reference sequence). The germline V and J ends were trimmed by 1 base and 6 bases, with 6 bases remaining between them.

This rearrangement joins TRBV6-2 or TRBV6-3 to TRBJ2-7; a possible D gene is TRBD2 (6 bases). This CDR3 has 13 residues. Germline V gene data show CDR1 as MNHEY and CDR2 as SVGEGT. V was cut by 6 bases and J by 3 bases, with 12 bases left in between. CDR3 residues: CASSRGGVYEQYV. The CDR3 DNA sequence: TGTGCCAGCAGCCGGGGAGGAGTCTACGAGCAGTACGTC.

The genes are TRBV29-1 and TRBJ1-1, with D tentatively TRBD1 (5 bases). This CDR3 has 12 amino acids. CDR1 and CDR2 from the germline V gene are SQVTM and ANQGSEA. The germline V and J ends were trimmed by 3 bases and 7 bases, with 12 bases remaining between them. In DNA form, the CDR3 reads TGCAGCGTTGATAGGGGACGAAATGAAGCTTTCTTT. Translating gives CSVDRGRNEAFF.

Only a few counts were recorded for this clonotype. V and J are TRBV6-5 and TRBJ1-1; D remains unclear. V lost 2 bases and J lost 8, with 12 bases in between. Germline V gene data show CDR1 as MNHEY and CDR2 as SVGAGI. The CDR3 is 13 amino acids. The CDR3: CASSYEAGSEAFF. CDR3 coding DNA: TGTGCCAGCAGTTACGAGGCAGGCAGCGAAGCTTTCTTT.

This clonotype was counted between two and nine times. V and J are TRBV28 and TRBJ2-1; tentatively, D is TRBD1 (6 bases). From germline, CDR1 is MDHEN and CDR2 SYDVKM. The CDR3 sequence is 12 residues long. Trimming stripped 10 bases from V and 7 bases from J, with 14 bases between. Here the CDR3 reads CATRGRPNEQFF. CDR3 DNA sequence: TGTGCCACCAGGGGACGGCCTAATGAGCAGTTCTTC.

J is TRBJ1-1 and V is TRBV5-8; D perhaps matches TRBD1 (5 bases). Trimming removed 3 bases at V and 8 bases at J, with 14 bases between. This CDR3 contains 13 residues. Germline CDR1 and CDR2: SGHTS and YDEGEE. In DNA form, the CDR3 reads TGTGCCAGCAGCTGGGACCGGGACGGCGAAGCTTTCTTT. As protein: CASSWDRDGEAFF.

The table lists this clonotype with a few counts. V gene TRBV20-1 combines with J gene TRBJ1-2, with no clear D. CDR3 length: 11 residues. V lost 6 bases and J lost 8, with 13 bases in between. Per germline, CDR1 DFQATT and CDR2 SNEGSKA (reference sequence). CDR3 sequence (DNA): TGCAGTGCGGTGGAAATGGGAGGCTACACCTTC. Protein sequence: CSAVEMGGYTF.

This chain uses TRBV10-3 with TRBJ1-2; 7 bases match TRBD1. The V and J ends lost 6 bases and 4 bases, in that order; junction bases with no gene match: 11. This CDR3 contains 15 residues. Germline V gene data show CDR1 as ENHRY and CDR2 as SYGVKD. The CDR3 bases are TGTGCCATCAGGGGTCTCGGGACAGCCTTCTATGGCTACACCTTC. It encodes CAIRGLGTAFYGYTF.

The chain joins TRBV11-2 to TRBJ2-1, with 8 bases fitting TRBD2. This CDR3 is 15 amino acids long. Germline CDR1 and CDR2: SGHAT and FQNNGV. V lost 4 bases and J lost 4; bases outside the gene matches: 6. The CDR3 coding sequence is TGTGCCAGCAGCTCTCGGGGGGGCCCATACAATGAGCAGTTCTTC. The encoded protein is CASSSRGGPYNEQFF.

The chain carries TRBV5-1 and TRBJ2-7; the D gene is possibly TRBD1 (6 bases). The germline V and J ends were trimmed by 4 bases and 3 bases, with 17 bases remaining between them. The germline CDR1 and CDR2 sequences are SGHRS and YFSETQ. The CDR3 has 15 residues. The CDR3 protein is CASSIRGKEVYEQYF. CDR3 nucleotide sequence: TGCGCCAGCAGCATCAGGGGAAAGGAGGTCTACGAGCAGTACTTC.

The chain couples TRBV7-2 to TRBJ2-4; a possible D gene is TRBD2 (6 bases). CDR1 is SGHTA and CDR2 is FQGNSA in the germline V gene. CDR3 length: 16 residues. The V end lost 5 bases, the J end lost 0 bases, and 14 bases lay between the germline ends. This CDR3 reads CASSHRLGSAKNIQYF. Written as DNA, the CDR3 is TGTGCCAGCAGCCACCGACTAGGGTCAGCCAAAAACATTCAGTACTTC.

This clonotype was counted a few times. The CDR3 nucleotides read TGTGCCAGCAGTTTAGTTCTAGCGGGGGCCCAGTACTTC. Protein sequence: CASSLVLAGAQYF. The chain recombines TRBV12-3 or TRBV12-4 with TRBJ2-4; 10 bases are shared with TRBD2. The length of the CDR3 is 13 residues. Trimming took 1 base from V and 13 from J; bases not matched to a gene: 4.

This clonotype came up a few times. Here the CDR3 reads CASSYGQASRYSPLHF. For the CDR3, the DNA is TGTGCCAGCAGTTACGGGCAGGCCAGCAGGTATTCACCCCTCCACTTT. V usage is TRBV6-2 or TRBV6-3 and J usage is TRBJ1-6; D is undetermined. The CDR3 is made up of 16 amino acids. Germline CDR1 reads MNHEY; CDR2 reads SVGEGT. Trimming took 2 bases from V and 8 from J, leaving 16 bases between them.

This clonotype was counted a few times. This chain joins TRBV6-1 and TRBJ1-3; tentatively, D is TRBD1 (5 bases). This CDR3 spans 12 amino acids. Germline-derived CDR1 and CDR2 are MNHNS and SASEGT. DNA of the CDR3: TGTGGTGAGGGGTCCGCTGGAAACACCATATATTTT. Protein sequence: CGEGSAGNTIYF.